Following are 16 T cell receptor beta chains from one sample sequenced in a study of radiotherapy plus CTLA-4 blockade in lung cancer. Clones were sequenced by immunoSEQ multiplex PCR, and TCRdb holds only the in-frame ones, with some missing. The sample shows about 87,000 clones, around 86% of them seen only once. This specimen consisted of peripheral blood, obtained from a patient treated with radiotherapy plus ipilimumab. These TCRs come from a human donor with non-small cell lung cancer that progressed on radiotherapy plus ipilimumab.

V is TRBV5-1 and J is TRBJ2-3; D is perhaps TRBD2 (6 bases). The germline V gene encodes CDR1 SGHRS and CDR2 YFSETQ. With 0 bases removed from V and 2 bases from J, the gap between germline ends came to 10 bases. This CDR3 has 15 amino acids. CDR3 loop: CASSLGGALTDTQYF. The CDR3 DNA sequence: TGCGCCAGCAGCTTGGGCGGGGCCCTCACAGATACGCAGTATTTT.

This chain connects TRBV5-5 to TRBJ1-3; tentative D call: TRBD1 (5 bases). Germline V gene lookup returns CDR1 SGHKS and CDR2 YYEKEE (reference sequence). Deletions cut 3 bases from V and 0 bases from J, with 16 bases between. The CDR3 consists of 17 residues. The CDR3 spells CASSSRGRSSSGNTIYF. The CDR3 bases are TGTGCCAGCAGCTCGAGGGGACGGAGCTCCTCTGGAAACACCATATATTTT.

This clone was observed a handful of times. The V and J genes are TRBV7-9 and TRBJ1-2; D call uncertain. Germline V CDR1 and CDR2: SEHNR, FQNEAQ (reference sequence). This CDR3 is 14 amino acids long. Trimming shortened V by 5 bases and J by 3 bases, and 13 bases separated the two germline ends. DNA for the CDR3: TGTGCCAGCAGCCTAGGTGACCGCTACTATGGCTACACCTTC. It codes for CASSLGDRYYGYTF.

V gene TRBV5-6 combines with J gene TRBJ2-2, with unresolved D. This CDR3 has 14 amino acids. Germline loops: CDR1 SGHDT, CDR2 YYEEEE. The V end was cut by 4 bases, the J end by 4 bases, with 11 bases between. The CDR3 bases are TGTGCCAGCAGCCGGGCTGTGGGCACCGGGGAGCTGTTTTTT. It yields the protein CASSRAVGTGELFF.

V is TRBV19 and J is TRBJ2-1; 7 bases agree with TRBD2. This CDR3 is 13 amino acids long. CDR1 and CDR2 from the germline V gene are LNHDA and SQIVND (reference sequence). V gave up 4 bases and J gave up 4 bases; unmatched junction bases: 1. CDR3 loop: CASSKGLYNEQFF. The DNA for the CDR3 is TGTGCCAGTAGTAAGGGACTATACAATGAGCAGTTCTTC.

This clone was found once. CDR3 amino acids: CASSRSGGLGETQYF. The CDR3 bases are TGTGCCAGCAGTCGAAGCGGGGGGCTGGGAGAGACCCAGTACTTC. The chain uses TRBV2 and TRBJ2-5; 9 bases fit TRBD2. The germline gives CDR1 SNHLY, CDR2 FYNNEI. This CDR3 contains 15 residues. V lost 5 bases, J lost 4 bases, and 8 bases stayed unmatched.

The chain joins TRBV7-9 to TRBJ2-5, with 11 bases identical to TRBD2. The CDR3 sequence is 14 residues long. The junction had 2 bases not matched to a gene; V was cut back by 5 bases and J by 3 bases. Germline values: CDR1 SEHNR, CDR2 FQNEAQ (reference sequence). CDR3 residues: CASSVTSGEETQYF. CDR3 DNA: TGTGCCAGCAGCGTGACTAGCGGGGAAGAGACCCAGTACTTC.

This sequence joins TRBV10-3 and TRBJ1-1; D remains ambiguous. This CDR3 region has 15 residues. CDR1 and CDR2 from the germline V gene are ENHRY and SYGVKD. Trimming took off 0 bases at V and 0 bases at J, with 8 bases between the two ends. CDR3 bases: TGTGCCATCAGTGAGTCCGTAGCAGTGAACACTGAAGCTTTCTTT. This sequence encodes CAISESVAVNTEAFF.

The chain carries TRBV5-1 and TRBJ1-6, with 7 positions matching TRBD1. Trimming took 0 bases from V and 7 from J; bases not matched to a gene: 4. Germline assignment: CDR1 SGHRS and CDR2 YFSETQ. The CDR3 runs to 15 residues. CDR3: CASSLDQGVNSPLHF. As DNA, the CDR3 is TGCGCCAGCAGCTTGGATCAGGGGGTCAATTCACCCCTCCACTTT.

The rearrangement joins TRBV7-8 to TRBJ2-7; D call uncertain. V lost 4 bases, J lost 0 bases, and 16 bases lay in between. The germline V gene encodes CDR1 SGHVS and CDR2 FQNEAQ. This CDR3 has 16 amino acids. The CDR3 loop is CASSYDTPAISYEQYF. The DNA of the CDR3 is TGTGCCAGCAGCTATGATACCCCGGCAATCTCCTACGAGCAGTACTTC.

This clone occurred a few times. The CDR3 nucleotides read TGTGCCAGTAGTCACCACCCACCGGGACAGGGATGGAGCAATCAGCCCCAGCATTTT. Residues: CASSHHPPGQGWSNQPQHF. This chain links TRBV19 with TRBJ1-5; 9 nucleotides agree with TRBD1. V gave up 5 bases and J gave up 1 base; unmatched junction bases: 15. CDR3 length: 19 amino acids. The germline CDR1 and CDR2 sequences are LNHDA and SQIVND (reference sequence).

V gene TRBV2 combines with J gene TRBJ1-2; no clear D gene. Between the trimmed V and J ends, which lost 4 bases and 6 bases, there was a span of 15 bases. The CDR3 runs 14 residues. Looked up from germline, CDR1 is SNHLY and CDR2 is FYNNEI. CDR3 DNA sequence: TGTGCCAGCAGTGCGGGTCCCCGGACGGATGGCTACACCTTC. Translated, it gives CASSAGPRTDGYTF.

J is TRBJ1-1 and V is TRBV12-5; D is unclear. The CDR3 consists of 13 residues. Germline CDR1 and CDR2: LGHNT and FRNRAP. V lost 3 bases to trimming and J lost 1 base, with 6 bases between them. The DNA of the CDR3 is TGTGCTAGTGGTTTAAATCAGAACACTGAAGCTTTCTTT. Translating gives CASGLNQNTEAFF.

The chain recombines TRBV7-2 with TRBJ2-6, with TRBD2 identical over 14 bases. From germline, CDR1 is SGHTA and CDR2 FQGNSA. V lost 5 bases, J lost 2 bases, and 8 bases stayed unmatched. The CDR3 loop spans 19 amino acids. The CDR3 region is CASSQSGTSGSPGANVLTF. CDR3 nucleotides: TGTGCCAGCAGCCAGTCCGGGACTAGCGGGAGTCCTGGGGCCAACGTCCTGACTTTC.

This clone is a singleton in its sample. The rearrangement joins TRBV27 to TRBJ1-3; the D gene is possibly TRBD1 (5 bases). Trimming took 8 bases from V and 2 from J, leaving 10 bases between them. CDR1 and CDR2 (germline): MNHEY, SMNVEV (reference sequence). The CDR3 spans 13 residues. In nucleotides, the CDR3 is TGTGCCAGCCGGGGGGGGGCTGGAAACACCATATATTTT. Translating it yields CASRGGAGNTIYF.

The chain carries TRBV19 and TRBJ2-4; D unclear. There are 14 residues in the CDR3. With 5 bases removed from V and 7 bases from J, the gap between germline ends came to 15 bases. CDR1 LNHDA and CDR2 SQIVND come from the germline V gene (reference sequence). The CDR3: CASSDPSGRNIQYF. CDR3 DNA: TGTGCCAGTAGTGACCCCTCAGGACGGAACATTCAGTACTTC.